These T cell receptor beta chains were read from a single sample in a study of cytomegalovirus exposure and HLA in healthy donors. Sequencing used immunoSEQ multiplex PCR; TCRdb keeps in-frame clones, though not all of them. Of about 150,000 clones in the sample, about 74% were seen once. Material: PBMCs. These receptors originate from a man aged 35 to 55 in good health and CMV-seropositive. The CDR3 runs from the conserved cysteine through the conserved F or W. The D gene is left open where the match is weak. Some rows mark clone size as missing; the rest say once, few, many or name a class of expanded clone.

D: TRBD2
J: TRBJ2-5
size: NA
V: TRBV9
CDR3: CASSVAGGSETQYF
DNA: TGTGCCAGCAGCGTCGCGGGAGGATCCGAGACCCAGTACTTC

D: TRBD1
J: TRBJ1-6
size: NA
V: TRBV6-1
CDR3: CASSARGTDSPLHF
DNA: TGTGCCAGCAGTGCCAGGGGGACTGATTCACCCCTCCACTTT

D: TRBD1
J: TRBJ1-4
size: NA
V: TRBV7-6
CDR3: CASSSDRAATNEKLFF
DNA: TGTGCCAGCAGCTCGGACAGGGCTGCAACTAATGAAAAACTGTTTTTT

D: NA
J: TRBJ1-5
size: NA
V: TRBV4-1
CDR3: CASSQVLPQEPQHF
DNA: TGCGCCAGCAGCCAAGTCCTCCCGCAGGAGCCCCAGCATTTT

D: NA
J: TRBJ1-1
size: NA
V: TRBV5-1
CDR3: CASSLVPSGTEAFF
DNA: TGCGCCAGCAGCTTGGTTCCCTCGGGCACTGAAGCTTTCTTT

D: NA
J: TRBJ1-2
size: NA
V: TRBV5-1
CDR3: CASSRSVGDYGYTF
DNA: TGCGCCAGCAGCCGGTCGGTAGGGGACTATGGCTACACCTTC

D: TRBD2
J: TRBJ2-7
size: NA
V: TRBV27
CDR3: CASSPWGSGGYEQYF
DNA: TGTGCCAGCAGTCCCTGGGGTAGCGGGGGGTACGAGCAGTACTTC

D: NA
J: TRBJ2-3
size: NA
V: TRBV2
CDR3: CAGRGGTSTDTQYF
DNA: TGTGCCGGCCGGGGCGGGACTTCAACAGATACGCAGTATTTT

D: TRBD1
J: TRBJ1-2
size: few
V: TRBV29-1
CDR3: CSARTGSGNYGYTF
DNA: TGCAGCGCCCGGACAGGGTCTGGAAACTATGGCTACACCTTC

D: NA
J: TRBJ2-1
size: few
V: TRBV5-4
CDR3: CASHRAGGYNEQFF
DNA: TGTGCCAGCCACCGGGCGGGCGGATACAATGAGCAGTTCTTC